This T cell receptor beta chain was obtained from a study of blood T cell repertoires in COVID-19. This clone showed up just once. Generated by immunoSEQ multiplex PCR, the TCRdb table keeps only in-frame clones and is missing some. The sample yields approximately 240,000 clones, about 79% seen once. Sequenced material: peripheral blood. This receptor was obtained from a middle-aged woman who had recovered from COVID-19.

The CDR3 protein is CSVKSSTGINDQFF. DNA of the CDR3: TGCAGCGTCAAATCCTCGACCGGGATCAACGACCAGTTCTTC. The V and J genes are TRBV29-1 and TRBJ2-1; possible D gene TRBD2, 5 bases. V was trimmed by 6 bases and J by 13 bases, leaving 25 bases between them. The CDR3 totals 14 residues. Germline V gene sequence: CDR1 SQVTM, CDR2 ANQGSEA.